The rows below give T cell receptor beta chains drawn from one sample of a study of shared clonotypes between healthy human individuals. Assay used: immunoSEQ multiplex PCR; TCRdb lists only in-frame clones, some missing. The table records roughly 660,000 clones, 90% of them present only once. The sample comprised memory CD8+ T cells from PBMCs. Source of these receptors: a man aged 18 to 30 in good health. Some clones in this sample may be carry-over from other donors' samples. Both conserved end residues are part of each CDR3. Each record gives: V gene, clone size, J gene, D gene, CDR3 protein, CDR3 DNA. The D gene is left open where the match is weak. The size field is filled for only some rows; it gives once, few, many or a size class.

TRBV2	few	TRBJ1-5	-	CASSLSDSLNQPQHF	TGTGCCAGCAGTTTATCCGACAGTCTCAATCAGCCCCAGCATTTT
TRBV5-1	-	TRBJ1-2	-	CASSLGSYGGTLANYGYTF	TGCGCCAGCAGCTTGGGCTCTTACGGGGGAACCCTAGCTAACTATGGCTACACCTTC
TRBV25-1	-	TRBJ2-1	-	CASSEWAGDAYNEQFF	TGTGCCAGCAGTGAATGGGCAGGGGACGCCTACAATGAGCAGTTCTTC
TRBV9	-	TRBJ2-1	TRBD2	CASSVESGRGSYNEQFF	TGTGCCAGCAGCGTAGAGAGCGGGAGGGGATCCTACAATGAGCAGTTCTTC
TRBV5-4	-	TRBJ1-2	-	CASSLAGVFYGYTF	TGTGCCAGCAGCTTGGCCGGCGTTTTCTATGGCTACACCTTC
TRBV6-5	-	TRBJ2-3	-	CASRETGTLLDTQYF	TGTGCCAGCAGAGAAACCGGGACTTTATTAGATACGCAGTATTTT
TRBV9	-	TRBJ2-1	-	CASSPRIHEQFF	TGTGCCAGCAGCCCGCGAATCCATGAGCAGTTCTTC
TRBV9	-	TRBJ2-1	-	CASSESSYNEQFF	TGTGCCAGCAGCGAGAGCTCCTACAATGAGCAGTTCTTC
TRBV5-1	-	TRBJ2-7	-	CASSRRGRGISYEQYF	TGCGCCAGCAGCAGACGGGGGAGAGGAATTTCCTACGAGCAGTACTTC
TRBV10-3	once	TRBJ2-7	TRBD1	CAIREDRGWGEQYF	TGTGCCATCAGGGAGGACAGGGGTTGGGGAGAGCAGTACTTC
TRBV4-2	-	TRBJ1-4	TRBD1	CASSQRNKGASNEKLFF	TGTGCCAGCAGCCAGCGGAATAAGGGGGCGTCTAATGAAAAACTGTTTTTT
TRBV9	once	TRBJ2-7	TRBD1	CASSASGGGEQYF	TGTGCCAGCAGCGCCTCAGGGGGCGGGGAGCAGTACTTC
TRBV9	once	TRBJ1-3	-	CASSDDRSSGNTIYF	TGTGCCAGCAGCGACGACAGGAGCTCTGGAAACACCATATATTTT
TRBV25-1	-	TRBJ2-7	-	CASSEYRSSYEQYF	TGTGCCAGCAGTGAATACAGGAGCTCCTACGAGCAGTACTTC
TRBV7-9	-	TRBJ2-7	-	CASSSPSGSPYEQYF	TGTGCCAGCAGCTCCCCTTCGGGGTCCCCCTACGAGCAGTACTTC
TRBV27	-	TRBJ2-7	-	CASSLSSGESSYEQYF	TGTGCCAGCAGTTTATCTAGCGGAGAGAGCTCCTACGAGCAGTACTTC
TRBV9	-	TRBJ2-5	-	CASSAEGDRWQETQYF	TGTGCCAGCAGCGCCGAGGGAGACAGGTGGCAAGAGACCCAGTACTTC
TRBV6-1	-	TRBJ2-7	TRBD1	CASSEGTGTYYEQYF	TGTGCCAGCAGTGAGGGGACAGGGACGTACTACGAGCAGTACTTC
TRBV7-2	once	TRBJ1-2	-	CASSYRARPSRGYTF	TGTGCCAGCAGCTATCGGGCCAGGCCTTCGAGGGGCTACACCTTC
TRBV7-9	-	TRBJ2-3	TRBD2	CASSLAAGLEWADTQYF	TGTGCCAGCAGCTTAGCCGCGGGACTAGAGTGGGCAGATACGCAGTATTTT
TRBV6-1	-	TRBJ1-2	-	CASSETGLGGGYTF	TGTGCCAGCAGTGAAACGGGTCTTGGGGGCGGCTACACCTTC
TRBV9	-	TRBJ2-7	TRBD2	CASSVKASGTYEQYF	TGTGCCAGCAGCGTAAAGGCTAGCGGTACCTACGAGCAGTACTTC
TRBV27	-	TRBJ2-1	-	CASSLVRREGEFF	TGTGCCAGCAGTTTAGTCCGCCGCGAGGGGGAGTTCTTC
TRBV9	-	TRBJ2-7	-	CASSVGQVGYEQYF	TGTGCCAGCAGCGTAGGACAGGTTGGCTACGAGCAGTACTTC
TRBV9	-	TRBJ1-4	-	CASSVGSGDEKLFF	TGTGCCAGCAGCGTAGGGTCAGGGGATGAAAAACTGTTTTTT
TRBV29-1	-	TRBJ2-1	-	CSVVLKSSYNEQFF	TGCAGCGTTGTACTGAAAAGCTCCTACAATGAGCAGTTCTTC
TRBV27	-	TRBJ2-7	TRBD2	CASSLSIIGREGTYEQYF	TGTGCCAGCAGTTTATCGATAATTGGGCGGGAGGGCACCTACGAGCAGTACTTC
TRBV9	-	TRBJ2-1	TRBD2	CASSARTSAGPSSSYNEQFF	TGTGCCAGCAGCGCCAGGACTAGCGCCGGGCCCTCCAGCTCCTACAATGAGCAGTTCTTC
TRBV11-3	-	TRBJ2-1	-	CASSLEGDNEQFF	TGTGCCAGCAGCTTAGAGGGGGATAATGAGCAGTTCTTC
TRBV27	-	TRBJ2-7	-	CASSLRTGSYEQYF	TGTGCCAGCAGTTTAAGGACGGGTAGCTACGAGCAGTACTTC
TRBV28	-	TRBJ1-5	-	CASTPRRTRQPQHF	TGTGCCAGCACCCCTCGTCGGACACGCCAGCCCCAGCATTTT
TRBV19	-	TRBJ2-7	TRBD1	CASSNRDSSYEQYF	TGTGCCAGTAGTAACCGGGACAGCTCTTACGAGCAGTACTTC
TRBV5-1	-	TRBJ1-2	-	CASSSRGQGYTF	TGCGCCAGCAGCTCCCGGGGGCAGGGCTACACCTTC
TRBV4-1	-	TRBJ1-1	-	CASSQVGSQNTEAFF	TGCGCCAGCAGCCAAGTCGGCAGCCAGAACACTGAAGCTTTCTTT
TRBV11-1	once	TRBJ2-2	-	CASSPRNTGELFF	TGTGCCAGCAGCCCTCGAAACACCGGGGAGCTGTTTTTT
TRBV27	once	TRBJ2-3	TRBD1	CASSFGQGTDTQYF	TGTGCCAGCAGTTTCGGACAGGGGACAGATACGCAGTATTTT
TRBV11-2	-	TRBJ2-7	-	CASLGSGSYEQYF	TGTGCCAGCTTGGGGAGCGGGTCCTACGAGCAGTACTTC
TRBV27	-	TRBJ1-1	TRBD1	CASSPSTGVINTEAFF	TGTGCCAGCAGTCCCTCGACAGGGGTCATAAACACTGAAGCTTTCTTT
TRBV2	-	TRBJ2-4	-	CASRSGYGAKNIQYF	TGTGCCAGCAGAAGTGGGTATGGGGCCAAAAACATTCAGTACTTC
TRBV10-3	-	TRBJ2-7	-	CAISDGRGSYEQYF	TGTGCCATCAGTGACGGTAGGGGATCCTACGAGCAGTACTTC
TRBV6-1	once	TRBJ2-3	-	CASVAAFPTQYF	TGTGCCAGCGTGGCGGCCTTCCCTACGCAGTATTTT
TRBV5-1	-	TRBJ1-2	-	CASSLVGGDGYTF	TGCGCCAGCAGCTTGGTGGGGGGCGACGGCTACACCTTC
TRBV7-9	-	TRBJ2-4	-	CASSPGGGAGKNIQYF	TGTGCCAGCAGCCCCGGGGGTGGGGCTGGCAAAAACATTCAGTACTTC
TRBV15	-	TRBJ2-2	-	CATSGQTNTGELFF	TGTGCCACCAGCGGACAGACGAACACCGGGGAGCTGTTTTTT
TRBV19	-	TRBJ2-1	TRBD1	CASTPGGVLGYSSYNEQFF	TGTGCCAGTACCCCAGGGGGCGTATTGGGGTACAGCTCCTACAATGAGCAGTTCTTC
TRBV5-1	-	TRBJ2-3	TRBD2	CASSFTSGVSTDTQYF	TGCGCCAGCAGCTTTACTAGCGGCGTAAGCACAGATACGCAGTATTTT
TRBV5-4	few	TRBJ1-1	TRBD1	CASSFNGQGENTEAFF	TGTGCCAGCAGCTTCAACGGACAGGGGGAGAACACTGAAGCTTTCTTT
TRBV7-2	once	TRBJ2-6	-	CASSGRGQSSGANVLTF	TGTGCCAGCAGCGGCAGGGGCCAGAGCTCTGGGGCCAACGTCCTGACTTTC
TRBV5-6	-	TRBJ2-1	TRBD1	CASSFGTGSSYNEQFF	TGTGCCAGCAGCTTCGGGACAGGGAGCTCCTACAATGAGCAGTTCTTC
TRBV4-2	many	TRBJ1-3	-	CASSQTGGNTIYF	TGTGCCAGCAGCCAAACAGGGGGAAACACCATATATTTT
TRBV7-2	once	TRBJ2-1	TRBD2	CASSFGTSGVPDNEQFF	TGTGCCAGCAGCTTCGGGACTAGCGGGGTTCCGGACAATGAGCAGTTCTTC
TRBV27	-	TRBJ1-5	-	CASSATWYNQPQHF	TGTGCCAGCAGCGCGACGTGGTACAATCAGCCCCAGCATTTT
TRBV7-9	-	TRBJ2-1	-	CASSSHSVGDFLFF	TGTGCCAGCAGCTCGCATTCGGTCGGGGACTTTTTGTTCTTC
TRBV11-3	-	TRBJ2-5	TRBD1	CASSVTGTGLHQETQYF	TGTGCCAGCAGCGTCACCGGGACAGGGTTACACCAAGAGACCCAGTACTTC
TRBV5-4	-	TRBJ1-2	-	CASTRGGGNYGYTF	TGTGCCAGCACACGTGGGGGGGGCAACTATGGCTACACCTTC
TRBV11-2	once	TRBJ2-7	-	CASSLGAGNSYEQYF	TGTGCCAGCAGTCTAGGGGCGGGAAACTCCTACGAGCAGTACTTC
TRBV7-9	-	TRBJ2-1	TRBD1	CASSLVQGSYNEQFF	TGTGCCAGCAGCTTAGTACAGGGGTCGTACAATGAGCAGTTCTTC